This note documents a single T cell receptor (beta chain) sequence. This receptor's antigen is unknown. No qualities accompany the bases; no much larger clone lies one base away. Germline trimming: 5 bases from V, 0 bases from J; junction bases outside gene matches: 4. The germline V gene (reference sequence) supplies CDR1 SEHNR and CDR2 FQNEAQ. The CDR3 covers 14 residues, taking in both the cysteine and the phenylalanine. The only DNA kept is the CDR3, 42 bases in frame from the first base. This entry belongs to a study of shared clonotypes between healthy human individuals (dated by TCRdb to the early 2020s). For context, the study as a whole: A few men and a couple of women, aged 18 to 49 years, made up the cohort. For each donor, CD4 naive and CD4 memory were each run on three plates, CD8 naive on two plates, and CD8 memory on one plate. To estimate repertoire size and how much clonotype sharing occurs between individuals, the study deeply sequenced the blood TCR repertoires of 5 or 6 healthy adults. Different laboratories and diverse techniques were used to prepare libraries and sequence TCR repertoires, to increase sequencing depth and limit assay-specific biases. Each donor's leukapheresis produced roughly between about 0.8 and 10 billion PBMCs.

Paper-wide results and their limitations: Based on pairwise subsampling, the degree of clonotype sharing among donors was expected to be affected by sequencing depth. Compared with non-shared clonotypes, the clonotypes found in all four sorted-subset donors had higher generation probabilities. Across a handful of donors, about 4.5% of naive CD4, 3% to 3.5% of naive CD8, around 2.5% of memory CD4, and approximately 0.4% of memory CD8 clonotypes were shared. The small number of donors limited the genetic and exposure-history diversity represented. Only blood was sampled, and tissue TCR repertoires likely differ from those in blood. Incomplete sequencing was indicated by rarefaction of sorted-subset datasets, despite the large sequencing depth. Estimated clonotype richness was generally larger for naive than for memory subsets.

TCR CDR3 regions were amplified from genomic DNA by multiplex PCR using the deep immunoSEQ assay. For each cell subset, the extracted genomic DNA was distributed evenly across all wells of several immunoSEQ 96-well plates, and each plate served as one replicate. For sorted subsets, 200 to 250 ng of genomic DNA, equivalent to roughly 30,000 T cell genomes, went into each replicate PCR. Purified libraries were quantified with a Qubit 3.0 fluorometer, sized on a Bioanalyzer 2100, and re-quantified with the KAPA Library Quantification kit. A separate single-read 150-cycle Illumina NextSeq 550 flow cell was used to sequence each immunoSEQ 96-well plate. From the authors' description of their analysis: Because only junctional sequences without quality scores were contained in the immunoSEQ output, filtering matching that applied to full-length reads could not be performed. Sequences were annotated with PyIR, a Python wrapper for IgBLAST v1.9, and V/J genes and CDR3 were assigned using IMGT germline references. Any read was removed if the V/J assignment was weak (E-value above 1e-6), the CDR3 was missing, or the read contained stop codons, out-of-frame junctions, or ambiguous translated residues. V3J clonotypes were defined by identical inferred V gene, J gene, and CDR3 amino acid sequence. To compute the percentage overlap between repertoires, the number of shared unique clonotypes was divided by the size of the smaller repertoire. Three approaches were used to assess repertoire richness: RTK rarefaction, the Chao1 estimator, and Recon v2.1 estimates of unobserved clonotypes. For all TCRbeta clonotypes obtained by the gDNA method from a few donors, generation probabilities were computed with OLGA. TCRdb took over this immuneACCESS table, retaining in-frame rearrangements with V and J assigned. Such tables are incomplete; in checked studies, under half of the missing clones stem from an unresolved V gene, and the remainder is unexplained. D and trimming were read from the DNA, whereas the V and J calls and clone size are those reported in that table. Present in this sample are about 2.4 million clones, approximately 94% of which were seen just once. The biggest ten clones account for roughly 0.39% of the sample.

The donors were healthy, HIV-negative adults who had no recently reported acute infections or vaccinations. Every donor was a Caucasian adult residing in Nashville, Tennessee, USA. Magnetic negative selection was used to enrich CD4+ T cells, after which naive cells were positively selected on CD45RA and the negative fraction became the memory subset. Blood was obtained by leukapheresis, after which PBMCs were separated by Ficoll-Histopaque density gradient centrifugation and cryopreserved in liquid nitrogen vapor phase. Analytical flow cytometry was used to check the purity and quantity of every magnetically sorted T cell population. Genomic DNA was isolated from every sorted fraction and measured by UV absorbance on a Nanodrop 2000c.

The sample was naive CD4+ T cells from PBMCs. This specimen's cell subset or site label, interpreted: CD45RA+ positively selected. This TCR was recovered from a man between 18 and 35 years old in good health. Some clones in this sample may be carry-over from other donors' samples. Recombination connected TRBV7-9 to TRBJ2-7; TRBD2 aligns with 7 central bases. The CDR3 reads as follows: CASSPSSGSYEQYF. In nucleotide form, the sequence is TGTGCCAGCAGCCCATCTAGCGGCTCCTACGAGCAGTACTTC.